The T cell receptor beta chain under discussion was sequenced for a study of cytomegalovirus exposure and HLA in healthy donors. Findings and caveats of the study: Most TCR sequences were uncommon, yet certain public TCRs appeared in many donors. In a later analysis, V- and J-gene trimming of beta chains associated with a DCLRE1C missense variant, replicated independently. An analysis was carried out later, and it reportedly showed fewer N-insertions in an Asian-associated ancestry cluster than the approximately 670-donor mean.

Germline V gene lookup returns CDR1 SNHLY and CDR2 FYNNEI. Unmatched junction bases numbered 3, after V lost 3 bases and J lost 4 bases. This CDR3 has 14 amino acids. PCR used 60 Vbeta primers and 13 Jbeta primers. Sequencing used immunoSEQ multiplex PCR; TCRdb keeps in-frame clones, though not all of them. The table lists 150,000 to 200,000 clones, approximately 84% of them singletons. Remarks on this clone: Its antigen is unidentified.

The TCR comes from a young man in good health and CMV-seropositive. The rearrangement uses TRBV2 and TRBJ1-5; 7 positions agree with TRBD1. Sequencing was performed on PBMCs. DNA of the CDR3: TGTGCCAGCAGTGATGGGACAGTAAATCAGCCCCAGCATTTT. Translating it yields CASSDGTVNQPQHF.